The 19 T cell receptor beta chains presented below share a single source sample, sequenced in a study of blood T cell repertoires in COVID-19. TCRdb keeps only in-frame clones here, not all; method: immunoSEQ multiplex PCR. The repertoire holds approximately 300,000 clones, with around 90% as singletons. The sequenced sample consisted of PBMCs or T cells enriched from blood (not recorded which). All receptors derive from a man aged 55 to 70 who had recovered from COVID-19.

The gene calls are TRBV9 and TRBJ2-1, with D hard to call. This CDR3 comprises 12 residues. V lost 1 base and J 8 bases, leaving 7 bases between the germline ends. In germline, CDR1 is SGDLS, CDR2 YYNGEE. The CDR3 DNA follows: TGTGCCAGCAGCGTACTAGAGGATGAGCAGTTCTTC. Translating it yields CASSVLEDEQFF.

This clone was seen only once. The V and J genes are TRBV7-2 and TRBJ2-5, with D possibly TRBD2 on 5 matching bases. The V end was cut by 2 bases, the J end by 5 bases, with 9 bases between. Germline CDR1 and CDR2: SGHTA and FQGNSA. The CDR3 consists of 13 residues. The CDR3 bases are TGTGCCAGCAGCTTAAACGGGAAGGAGACCCAGTACTTC. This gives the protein CASSLNGKETQYF. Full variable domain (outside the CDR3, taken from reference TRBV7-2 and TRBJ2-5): GAGVSQSPSNKVTEKGKDVELRCDPISGHTALYWYRQSLGQGLEFLIYFQGNSAPDKSGLPSDRFSAERTGGSVSTLTIQRTQQEDSAVYLCASSLNGKETQYFGPGTRLLVL.

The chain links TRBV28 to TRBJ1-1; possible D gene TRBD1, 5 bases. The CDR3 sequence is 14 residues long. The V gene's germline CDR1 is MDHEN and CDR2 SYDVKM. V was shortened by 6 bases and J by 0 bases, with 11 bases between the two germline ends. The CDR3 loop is CASRFQGLNTEAFF. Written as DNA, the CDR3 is TGTGCCAGCAGGTTTCAGGGCTTGAACACTGAAGCTTTCTTT.

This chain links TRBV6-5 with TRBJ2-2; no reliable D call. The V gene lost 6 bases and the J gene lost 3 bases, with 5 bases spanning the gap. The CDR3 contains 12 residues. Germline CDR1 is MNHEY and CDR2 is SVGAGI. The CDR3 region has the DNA TGTGCCAGCAGGGGCGACACCGGGGAGCTGTTTTTT. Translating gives CASRGDTGELFF.

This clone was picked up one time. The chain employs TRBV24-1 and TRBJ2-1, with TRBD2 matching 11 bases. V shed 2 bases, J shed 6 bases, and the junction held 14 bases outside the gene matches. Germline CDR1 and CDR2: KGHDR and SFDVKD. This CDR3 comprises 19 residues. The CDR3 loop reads CATSDSLAGGPGSLNEQFF. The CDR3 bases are TGTGCCACCAGTGATTCTCTAGCGGGAGGACCTGGGTCTCTCAATGAGCAGTTCTTC.

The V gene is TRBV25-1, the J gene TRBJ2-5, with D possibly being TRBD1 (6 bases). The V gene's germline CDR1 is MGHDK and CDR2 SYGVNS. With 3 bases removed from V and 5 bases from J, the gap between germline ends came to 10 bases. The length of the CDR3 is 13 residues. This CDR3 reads CASSDGQRETQYF. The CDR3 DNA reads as TGTGCCAGCAGTGACGGACAGCGGGAGACCCAGTACTTC.

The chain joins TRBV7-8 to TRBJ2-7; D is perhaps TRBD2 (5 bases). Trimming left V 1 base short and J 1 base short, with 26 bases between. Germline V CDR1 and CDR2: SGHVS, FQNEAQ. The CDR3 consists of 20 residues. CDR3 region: CASSLVVSLGPTTGSYEQYF. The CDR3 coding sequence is TGTGCCAGCAGCTTAGTTGTAAGTCTGGGCCCGACTACCGGATCCTACGAGCAGTACTTC.

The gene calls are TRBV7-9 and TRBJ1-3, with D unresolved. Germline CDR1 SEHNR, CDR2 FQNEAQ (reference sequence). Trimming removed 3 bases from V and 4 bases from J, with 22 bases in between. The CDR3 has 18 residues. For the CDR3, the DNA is TGTGCCAGCAGCTTTGAATCGGGTTTCGGCTTTGGAGGAAACACCATATATTTT. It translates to CASSFESGFGFGGNTIYF.

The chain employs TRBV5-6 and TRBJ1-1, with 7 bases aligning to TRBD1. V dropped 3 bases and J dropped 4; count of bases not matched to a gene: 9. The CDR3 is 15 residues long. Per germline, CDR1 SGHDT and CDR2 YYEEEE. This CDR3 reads CASSSATGLGTEAFF. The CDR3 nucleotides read TGTGCCAGCAGCTCGGCGACAGGGCTTGGCACTGAAGCTTTCTTT.

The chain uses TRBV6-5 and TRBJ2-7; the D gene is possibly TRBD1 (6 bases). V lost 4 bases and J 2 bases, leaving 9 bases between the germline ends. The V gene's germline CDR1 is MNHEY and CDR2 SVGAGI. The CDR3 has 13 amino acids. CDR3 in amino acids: CASSLDRTYEQYF. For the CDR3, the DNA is TGTGCCAGCAGTTTGGACAGAACCTACGAGCAGTACTTC.

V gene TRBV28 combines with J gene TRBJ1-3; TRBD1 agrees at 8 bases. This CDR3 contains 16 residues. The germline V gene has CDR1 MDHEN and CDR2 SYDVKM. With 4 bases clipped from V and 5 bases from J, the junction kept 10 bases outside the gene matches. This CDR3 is CASSSFGQGARNTIYF. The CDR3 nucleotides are TGTGCCAGCAGTTCTTTCGGGCAGGGGGCGCGAAACACCATATATTTT.

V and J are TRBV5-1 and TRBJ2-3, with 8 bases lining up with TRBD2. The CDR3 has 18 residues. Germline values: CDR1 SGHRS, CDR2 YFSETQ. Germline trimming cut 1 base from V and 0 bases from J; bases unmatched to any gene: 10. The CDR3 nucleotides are TGCGCCAGCAGCTTGATGGCGGGAGGTAGCGTTAGCACAGATACGCAGTATTTT. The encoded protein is CASSLMAGGSVSTDTQYF. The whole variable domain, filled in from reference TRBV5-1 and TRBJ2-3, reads KAGVTQTPRYLIKTRGQQVTLSCSPISGHRSVSWYQQTPGQGLQFLFEYFSETQRNKGNFPGRFSGRQFSNSRSEMNVSTLELGDSALYLCASSLMAGGSVSTDTQYFGPGTRLTVL.

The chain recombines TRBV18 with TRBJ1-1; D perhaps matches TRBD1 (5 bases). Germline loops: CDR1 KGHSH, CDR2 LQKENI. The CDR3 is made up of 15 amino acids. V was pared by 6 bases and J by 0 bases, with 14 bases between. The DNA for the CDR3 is TGTGCCAGCTCGAATACAGGACCGCTGAACACTGAAGCTTTCTTT. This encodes CASSNTGPLNTEAFF.

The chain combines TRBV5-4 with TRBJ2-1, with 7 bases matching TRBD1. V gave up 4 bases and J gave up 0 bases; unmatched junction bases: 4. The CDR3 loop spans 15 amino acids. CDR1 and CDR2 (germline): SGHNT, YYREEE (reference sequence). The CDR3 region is CASSLGQSSYNEQFF. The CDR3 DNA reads TGTGCCAGCAGCCTGGGACAGAGCTCCTACAATGAGCAGTTCTTC.

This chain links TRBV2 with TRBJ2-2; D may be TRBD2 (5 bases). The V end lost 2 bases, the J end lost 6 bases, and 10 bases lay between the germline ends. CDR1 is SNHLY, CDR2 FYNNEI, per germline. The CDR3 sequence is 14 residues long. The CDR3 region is CASSESRESGELFF. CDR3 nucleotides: TGTGCCAGCAGTGAATCGAGGGAATCCGGGGAGCTGTTTTTT.

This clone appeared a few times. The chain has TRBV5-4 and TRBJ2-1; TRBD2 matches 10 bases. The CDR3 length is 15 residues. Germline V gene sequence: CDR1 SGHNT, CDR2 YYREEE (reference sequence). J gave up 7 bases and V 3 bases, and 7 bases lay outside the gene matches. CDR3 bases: TGTGCCAGCAGCTCTAGCGGGAGAGTGAGGAATGAGCAGTTCTTC. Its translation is CASSSSGRVRNEQFF.

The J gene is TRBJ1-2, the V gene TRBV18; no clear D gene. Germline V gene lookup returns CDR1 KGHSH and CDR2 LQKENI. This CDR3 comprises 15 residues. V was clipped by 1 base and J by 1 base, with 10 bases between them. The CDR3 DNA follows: TGTGCCAGCTCACCACTAGATTATTTTAACTATGGCTACACCTTC. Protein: CASSPLDYFNYGYTF.

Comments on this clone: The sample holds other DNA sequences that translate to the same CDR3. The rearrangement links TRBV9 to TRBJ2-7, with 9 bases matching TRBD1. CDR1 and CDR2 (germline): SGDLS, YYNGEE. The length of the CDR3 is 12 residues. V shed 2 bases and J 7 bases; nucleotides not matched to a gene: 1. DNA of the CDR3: TGTGCCAGCAGCGTGGGGACAGGGGAGCAGTACTTC. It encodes CASSVGTGEQYF.

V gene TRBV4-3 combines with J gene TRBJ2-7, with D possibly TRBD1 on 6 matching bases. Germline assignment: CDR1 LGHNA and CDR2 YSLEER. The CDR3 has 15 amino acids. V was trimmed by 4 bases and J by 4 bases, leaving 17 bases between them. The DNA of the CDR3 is TGCGCCAGCAGCCGAGGAGTAACAGGGTTATACGAGCAGTACTTC. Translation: CASSRGVTGLYEQYF.